This TCR beta chain emerged from a study of blood T cell repertoires in COVID-19 (dated by TCRdb to between 2020 and 2021). For context, the study as a whole: Collaborator samples came from the United States, Italy and Spain and covered acute and convalescent phases of COVID-19. Sample metadata almost always included a de-identified subject ID, COVID-19 status, age in years and sex. HLA class I and class II types, where available, came from metadata supplied by the sample provider rather than from assay-based typing. The samples were drawn from two sources: the first 160 participants of the ongoing ImmuneRACE study, and fewer than 1,500 subjects contributed by 6 global collaborators. The dataset comprised deeply sampled blood TCRbeta repertoires from subjects exposed to, actively infected with, or recovered from COVID-19. The repertoires were released in a freely available public database intended as a resource for research on the immune response to SARS-CoV-2. The prospective study material was composed of cDNA or gDNA derived from T cells, B-cell-depleted T cells, or PBMCs.

As for this clone: It lacks a known antigen. Qualities for individual bases were not recorded, and no much larger clone is one base off.

The study at large found these results: Clinical and demographic metadata were provided uncurated, with the amount varying by source and participant.

The immunoSEQ Assay, a bias-controlled multiplex PCR, was used to amplify TCRbeta CDR3 regions from genomic DNA. Per the source publication's procedure: The number of nucleated cells in each sample was estimated from the amplification of reference gene primers within the assay. To quantify the absolute abundance of each unique TCRbeta CDR3 rearrangement, sequence reads were collapsed and filtered. For each sample, productive Simpson clonality was calculated by taking the square root of Simpson's diversity index across productive rearrangements. Here the immuneACCESS table is served through TCRdb, limited to in-frame sequences with V and J called. Missing clones are a known gap in these copies; in checked studies unresolved V genes cover under half, and the rest lacks a known reason. V and J calls and clone size are given by that table; D and trimming were obtained from the DNA. This sample is represented by approximately 330,000 clones; approximately 90% of them were singletons. The ten largest account for roughly a tenth of the sample.

One collaborating source in Seattle enrolled patients during active infection and followed them longitudinally through the course of disease. The collaborating institutions used their own protocols to collect whole blood in K2EDTA tubes. For TCRbeta analysis, collaborator samples were shipped as frozen whole blood, as isolated PBMCs, or as DNA extracted from either sample type. Sequenced sample: peripheral blood. This receptor was taken from a man aged 25-40 years with COVID-19, enrolled during active disease.

CDR3 loop: CASSLIGTGYNEQFF. The DNA sequence reads TGTGCCAGCAGCTTAATAGGGACAGGGTACAATGAGCAGTTCTTC. This chain joins TRBV5-6 to TRBJ2-1, with 9 central nucleotides matching TRBD1. The germline V end is reduced by 2 bases and the J end by 4 bases; junction bases left unmatched: 4. The CDR3 sequence holds 15 residues, the cysteine and phenylalanine included. Just CDR3 DNA is preserved here, 45 bases in frame from base 1. Taken from the germline V gene, the CDR1 and CDR2 loops are SGHDT and YYEEEE. Full variable domain (CDR3 extended with the reference TRBV5-6 and TRBJ2-1 proteins): DAGVTQSPTHLIKTRGQQVTLRCSPKSGHDTVSWYQQALGQGPQFIFQYYEEEERQRGNFPDRFSGHQFPNYSSELNVNALLLGDSALYLCASSLIGTGYNEQFFGPGTRLTVL.